This TCR beta chain was obtained from a study of shared clonotypes between healthy human individuals. Study outcomes and limitations: An effect of sequencing depth on clonotype sharing among donors was expected. Researchers found naive subsets generally carried larger estimated richness than memory subsets.

With regard to this clone: Its specificity is not known.

The CDR3 sequence is 14 residues long. With 6 bases clipped from V and 6 bases from J, the junction kept 7 bases outside the gene matches. Germline V gene sequence: CDR1 MNHNS, CDR2 SASEGT. Profiled with immunoSEQ multiplex PCR; TCRdb holds only in-frame clones, not every one. The sample includes some 2,100,000 clones, more than 90% of them seen just once. The source of this sequence is a man between 18 and 29 years old in good health. The sequenced sample was naive CD4+ T cells sorted from blood. Subset denoted: CD45RA+ positively selected. The chain carries TRBV6-1 and TRBJ2-2; 7 bases match TRBD1. CDR3 protein: CASRDRVAAGELFF. CDR3 coding DNA: TGTGCCAGCAGAGACAGGGTTGCGGCCGGGGAGCTGTTTTTT.